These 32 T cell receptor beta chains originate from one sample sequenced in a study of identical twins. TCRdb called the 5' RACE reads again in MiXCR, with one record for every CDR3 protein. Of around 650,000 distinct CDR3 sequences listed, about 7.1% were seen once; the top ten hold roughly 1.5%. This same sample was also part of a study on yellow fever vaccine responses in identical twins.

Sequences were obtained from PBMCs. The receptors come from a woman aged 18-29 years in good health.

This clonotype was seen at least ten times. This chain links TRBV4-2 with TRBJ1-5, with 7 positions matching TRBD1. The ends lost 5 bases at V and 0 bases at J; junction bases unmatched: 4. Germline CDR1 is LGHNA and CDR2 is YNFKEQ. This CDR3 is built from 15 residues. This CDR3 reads CASSDRVNSNQPQHF. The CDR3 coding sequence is TGTGCCAGCAGCGACAGGGTCAATAGCAATCAGCCCCAGCATTTT.

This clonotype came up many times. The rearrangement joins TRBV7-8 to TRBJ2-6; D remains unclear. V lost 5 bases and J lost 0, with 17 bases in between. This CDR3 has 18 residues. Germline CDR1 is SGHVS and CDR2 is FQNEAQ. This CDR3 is CASSPDMDGYSGANVLTF. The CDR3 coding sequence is TGTGCCAGCAGCCCAGACATGGACGGTTACTCTGGGGCCAACGTCCTGACTTTC.

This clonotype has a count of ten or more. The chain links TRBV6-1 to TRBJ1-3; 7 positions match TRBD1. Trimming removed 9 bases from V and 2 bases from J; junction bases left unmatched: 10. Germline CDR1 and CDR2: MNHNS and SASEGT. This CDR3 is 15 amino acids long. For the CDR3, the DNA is TGTGCCAGTTCTACAGGGGCCACCGCTGGAAACACCATATATTTT. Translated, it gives CASSTGATAGNTIYF.

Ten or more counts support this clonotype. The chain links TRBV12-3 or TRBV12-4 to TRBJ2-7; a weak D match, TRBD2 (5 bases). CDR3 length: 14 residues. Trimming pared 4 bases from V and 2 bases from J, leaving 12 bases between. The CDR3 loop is CASSSQRITYEQYF. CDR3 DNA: TGTGCCAGCAGTTCACAGCGGATAACCTACGAGCAGTACTTC.

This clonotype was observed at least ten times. The CDR3 DNA reads TGTGCCAGCAGTTTAACAGGAGCTTTCTTT. Translating gives CASSLTGAFF. The V and J genes are TRBV12-3 or TRBV12-4 and TRBJ1-1; D is perhaps TRBD1 (5 bases). The CDR3 is 10 amino acids. V dropped 2 bases and J dropped 10 bases, with 5 bases sitting between them.

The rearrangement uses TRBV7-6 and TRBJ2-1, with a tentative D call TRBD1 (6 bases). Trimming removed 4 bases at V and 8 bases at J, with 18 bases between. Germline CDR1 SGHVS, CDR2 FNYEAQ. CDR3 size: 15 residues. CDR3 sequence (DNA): TGTGCCAGCAGCTCCCTGACAGGATTGAGCGATGAGCAGTTCTTC. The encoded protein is CASSSLTGLSDEQFF.

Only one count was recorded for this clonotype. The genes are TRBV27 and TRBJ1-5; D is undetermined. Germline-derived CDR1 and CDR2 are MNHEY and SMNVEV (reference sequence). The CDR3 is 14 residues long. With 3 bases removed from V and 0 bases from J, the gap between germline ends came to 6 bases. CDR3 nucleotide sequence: TGTGCCAGCAGTTTTAGTTATAGCAATCAGCCCCAGCATTTT. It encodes CASSFSYSNQPQHF.

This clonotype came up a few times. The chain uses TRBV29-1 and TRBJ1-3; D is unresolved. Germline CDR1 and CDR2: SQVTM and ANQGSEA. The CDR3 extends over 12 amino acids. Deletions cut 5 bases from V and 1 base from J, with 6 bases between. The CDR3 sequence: CSVRESGNTIYF. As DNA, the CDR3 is TGCAGCGTTCGGGAATCTGGAAACACCATATATTTT.

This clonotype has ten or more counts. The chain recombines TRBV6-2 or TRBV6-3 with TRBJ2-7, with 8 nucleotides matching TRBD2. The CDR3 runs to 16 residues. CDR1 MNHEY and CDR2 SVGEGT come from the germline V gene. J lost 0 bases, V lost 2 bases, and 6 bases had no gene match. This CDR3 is CASSYIGGGISYEQYF. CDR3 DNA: TGTGCCAGCAGTTACATAGGCGGGGGGATCTCCTACGAGCAGTACTTC.

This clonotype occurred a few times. This CDR3 reads CASSLVSELYNEQFF. The CDR3 region has the DNA TGCGCCAGCAGCTTAGTGTCCGAACTGTACAATGAGCAGTTCTTC. This chain connects TRBV5-1 to TRBJ2-1; D is ambiguous. Germline CDR1 SGHRS, CDR2 YFSETQ. V lost 2 bases to trimming and J lost 4 bases, with 13 bases between them. CDR3 length: 15 amino acids. Full variable domain (outside the CDR3, taken from reference TRBV5-1 and TRBJ2-1): KAGVTQTPRYLIKTRGQQVTLSCSPISGHRSVSWYQQTPGQGLQFLFEYFSETQRNKGNFPGRFSGRQFSNSRSEMNVSTLELGDSALYLCASSLVSELYNEQFFGPGTRLTVL.

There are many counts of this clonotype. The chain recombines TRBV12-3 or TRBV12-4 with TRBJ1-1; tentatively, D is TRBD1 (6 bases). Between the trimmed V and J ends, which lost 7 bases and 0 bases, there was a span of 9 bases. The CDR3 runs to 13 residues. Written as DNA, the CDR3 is TGTGCCAGCAACGGACAGCTGAACACTGAAGCTTTCTTT. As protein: CASNGQLNTEAFF.

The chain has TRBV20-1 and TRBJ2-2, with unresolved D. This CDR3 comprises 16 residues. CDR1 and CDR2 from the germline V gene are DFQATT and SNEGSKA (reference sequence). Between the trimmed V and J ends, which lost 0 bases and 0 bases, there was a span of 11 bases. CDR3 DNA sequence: TGCAGTGCTAGAGATAAGGGCTCCGCGAACACCGGGGAGCTGTTTTTT. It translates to CSARDKGSANTGELFF.

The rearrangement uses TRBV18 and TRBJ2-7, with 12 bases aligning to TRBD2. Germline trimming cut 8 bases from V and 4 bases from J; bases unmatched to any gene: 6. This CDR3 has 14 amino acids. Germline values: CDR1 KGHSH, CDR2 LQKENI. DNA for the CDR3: TGTGCCAGCCGAGCTAGCGGGAGGGGATACGAGCAGTACTTC. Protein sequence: CASRASGRGYEQYF.

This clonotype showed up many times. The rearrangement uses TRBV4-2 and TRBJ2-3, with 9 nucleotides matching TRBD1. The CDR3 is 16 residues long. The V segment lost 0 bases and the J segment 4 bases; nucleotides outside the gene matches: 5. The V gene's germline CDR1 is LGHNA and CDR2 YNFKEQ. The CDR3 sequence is CASSQDAGQGPDTQYF. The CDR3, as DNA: TGTGCCAGCAGCCAAGATGCGGGACAGGGACCAGATACGCAGTATTTT.

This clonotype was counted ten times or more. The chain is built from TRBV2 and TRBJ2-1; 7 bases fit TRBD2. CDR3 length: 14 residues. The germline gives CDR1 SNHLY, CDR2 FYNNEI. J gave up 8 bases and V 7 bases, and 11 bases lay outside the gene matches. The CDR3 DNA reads TGTGCCAGCATTCCCCGGGAGGAGCTCTATGAGCAGTTCTTC. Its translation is CASIPREELYEQFF.

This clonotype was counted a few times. The DNA for the CDR3 is TGTGCCAGCAGTTTATATACCGGGGACTACGAGCAGTACTTC. Its translation is CASSLYTGDYEQYF. The chain uses TRBV27 and TRBJ2-7, with D tentatively TRBD2 (5 bases). Germline V gives CDR1 MNHEY, CDR2 SMNVEV (reference sequence). Trimming took 1 base from V and 3 from J, leaving 10 bases between them. The CDR3 has 14 residues.

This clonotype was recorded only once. The CDR3 nucleotides read TGTGCCATCAAGAAGAGACAGGAAAATTACAATGAGCAGTTCTTC. Protein product: CAIKKRQENYNEQFF. The chain joins TRBV10-3 to TRBJ2-1; perhaps TRBD1 as D (6 bases). CDR1 and CDR2 from the germline V gene are ENHRY and SYGVKD. This CDR3 comprises 15 residues. V lost 7 bases and J lost 4, with 17 bases in between.

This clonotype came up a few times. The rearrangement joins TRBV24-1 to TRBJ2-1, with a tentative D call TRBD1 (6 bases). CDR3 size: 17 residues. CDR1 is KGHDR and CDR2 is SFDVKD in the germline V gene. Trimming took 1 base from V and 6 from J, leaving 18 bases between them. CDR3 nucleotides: TGTGCCACCAGTGATTTCCCCACAGGGATTGGGGGCAATGAGCAGTTCTTC. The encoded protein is CATSDFPTGIGGNEQFF.

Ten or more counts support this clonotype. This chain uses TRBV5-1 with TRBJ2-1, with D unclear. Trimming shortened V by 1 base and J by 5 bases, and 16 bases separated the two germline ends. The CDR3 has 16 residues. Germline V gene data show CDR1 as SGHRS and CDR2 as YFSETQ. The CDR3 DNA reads TGCGCCAGCAGCTTGAGGGCCGTATCCCTAAACAATGAGCAGTTCTTC. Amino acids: CASSLRAVSLNNEQFF.

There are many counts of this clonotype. The CDR3 region has the DNA TGTGCCAGCAGTCCCGGGACTAGCGGGAGTGCGGCGCAGTACTTC. Its protein product is CASSPGTSGSAAQYF. V is TRBV6-2 or TRBV6-3 and J is TRBJ2-7, with 14 nucleotides matching TRBD2. CDR3 length: 15 residues. Germline V gene lookup returns CDR1 MNHEY and CDR2 SVGEGT. The V gene end was trimmed by 5 bases and the J gene end by 9 bases; junction bases not matched to a gene: 9.

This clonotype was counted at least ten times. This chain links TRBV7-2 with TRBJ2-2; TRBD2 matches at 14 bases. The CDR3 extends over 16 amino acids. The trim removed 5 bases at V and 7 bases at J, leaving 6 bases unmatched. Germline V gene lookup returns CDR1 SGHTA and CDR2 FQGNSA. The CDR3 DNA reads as TGTGCCAGCAGCCGACTAGCGGGGGGGGACAGCGGGGAGCTGTTTTTT. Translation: CASSRLAGGDSGELFF. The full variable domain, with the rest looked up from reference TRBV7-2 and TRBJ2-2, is GAGVSQSPSNKVTEKGKDVELRCDPISGHTALYWYRQSLGQGLEFLIYFQGNSAPDKSGLPSDRFSAERTGGSVSTLTIQRTQQEDSAVYLCASSRLAGGDSGELFFGEGSRLTVL.

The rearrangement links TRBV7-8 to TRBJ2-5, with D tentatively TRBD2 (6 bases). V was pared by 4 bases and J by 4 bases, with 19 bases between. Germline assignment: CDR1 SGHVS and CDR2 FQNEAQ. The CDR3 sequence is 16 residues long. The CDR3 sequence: CASSWARLGGRETQYF. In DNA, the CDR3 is TGTGCCAGCAGCTGGGCCCGACTAGGAGGCAGAGAGACCCAGTACTTC.

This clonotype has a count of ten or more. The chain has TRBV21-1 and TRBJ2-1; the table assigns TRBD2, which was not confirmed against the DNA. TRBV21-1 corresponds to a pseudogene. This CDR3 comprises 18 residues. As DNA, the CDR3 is TGTGCCAGCAGCAAACCTCGGGGGGGTAGCGGGGCCTGGGTTGAGCAGTTCTTC. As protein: CASSKPRGGSGAWVEQFF.

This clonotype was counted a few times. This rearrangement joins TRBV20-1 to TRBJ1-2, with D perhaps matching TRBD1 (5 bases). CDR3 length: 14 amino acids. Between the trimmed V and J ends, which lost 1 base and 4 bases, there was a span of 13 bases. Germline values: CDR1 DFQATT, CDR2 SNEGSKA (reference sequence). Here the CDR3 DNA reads TGCAGTGCTAGAGCTGTCGGGGACGCCTATGGCTACACCTTC. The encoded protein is CSARAVGDAYGYTF.

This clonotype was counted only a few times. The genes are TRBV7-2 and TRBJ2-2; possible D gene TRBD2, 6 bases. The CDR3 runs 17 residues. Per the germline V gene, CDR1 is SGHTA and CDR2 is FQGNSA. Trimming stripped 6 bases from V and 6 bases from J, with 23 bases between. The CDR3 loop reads CASRGPGGGIGAGELFF. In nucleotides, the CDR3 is TGTGCCAGCAGGGGTCCAGGTGGAGGGATAGGCGCCGGGGAGCTGTTTTTT.

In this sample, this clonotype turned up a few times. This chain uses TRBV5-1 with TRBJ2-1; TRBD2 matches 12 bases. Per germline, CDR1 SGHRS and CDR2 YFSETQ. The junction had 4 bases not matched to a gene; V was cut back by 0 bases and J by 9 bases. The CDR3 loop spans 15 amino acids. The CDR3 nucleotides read TGCGCCAGCAGCTTGGAGGCTAGCGGGAGGGGTGAGCAGTTCTTC. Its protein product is CASSLEASGRGEQFF.

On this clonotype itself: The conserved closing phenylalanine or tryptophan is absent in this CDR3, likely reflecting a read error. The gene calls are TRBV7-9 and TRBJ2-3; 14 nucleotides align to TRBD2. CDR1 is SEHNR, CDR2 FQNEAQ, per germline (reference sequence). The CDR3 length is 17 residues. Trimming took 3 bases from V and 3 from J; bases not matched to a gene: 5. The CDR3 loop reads CASSLGLAGALTDTQYL. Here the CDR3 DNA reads TGTGCCAGCAGCTTGGGACTAGCGGGGGCCCTGACAGATACGCAGTATTTA.

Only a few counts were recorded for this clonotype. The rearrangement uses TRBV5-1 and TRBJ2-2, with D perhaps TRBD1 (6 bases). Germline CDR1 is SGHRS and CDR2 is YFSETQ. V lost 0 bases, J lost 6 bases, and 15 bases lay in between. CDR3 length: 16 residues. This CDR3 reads CASSLALTGTPGELFF. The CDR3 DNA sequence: TGCGCCAGCAGCTTGGCGCTTACTGGGACACCCGGGGAGCTGTTTTTT.

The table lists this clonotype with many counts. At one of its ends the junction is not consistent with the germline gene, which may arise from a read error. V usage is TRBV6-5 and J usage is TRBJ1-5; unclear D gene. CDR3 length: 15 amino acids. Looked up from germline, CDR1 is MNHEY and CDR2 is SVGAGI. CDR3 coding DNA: TGTGCCAGCAGTAACTCTGACAAAAGGAATCAGCCCCAGCATTTT. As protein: CASSNSDKRNQPQHF.

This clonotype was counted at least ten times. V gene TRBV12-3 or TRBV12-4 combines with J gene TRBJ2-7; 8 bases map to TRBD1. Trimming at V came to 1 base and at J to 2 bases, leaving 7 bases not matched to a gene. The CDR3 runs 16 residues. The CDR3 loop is CASSLGDRSSTYEQYV. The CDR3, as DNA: TGTGCCAGCAGTTTAGGGGACAGGAGTAGCACCTACGAGCAGTACGTC.

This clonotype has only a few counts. The CDR3, as DNA: TGTGCCAGCAGTGGGGGGACAGGGGGCTTTGGCTACACCTTC. Its protein is CASSGGTGGFGYTF. The chain joins TRBV25-1 to TRBJ1-2, with 12 bases lining up with TRBD1. V shed 4 bases and J 7 bases; nucleotides not matched to a gene: 4. The CDR3 covers 14 residues. Germline CDR1 is MGHDK and CDR2 is SYGVNS.

CDR3 amino acids: CASSPDSNSGNTIYF. CDR3 bases: TGTGCCAGCAGCCCAGACAGCAACTCTGGAAACACCATATATTTT. The chain employs TRBV6-2 or TRBV6-3 and TRBJ1-3; a weak D match, TRBD1 (5 bases). CDR1 MNHEY and CDR2 SVGEGT come from the germline V gene. Trimming removed 6 bases from V and 0 bases from J, with 12 bases in between. CDR3 size: 15 residues.